This T cell receptor (beta chain) was captured by sequencing in a study of blood T cell repertoires in COVID-19. Study background: PBMCs, B-cell-depleted T cells, or T cells were the source of the cDNA or gDNA that made up the material.

The ends were cut back, 0 bases at V and 0 bases at J, with 9 bases in the middle. CDR3 size: 16 residues. The germline V gene has CDR1 MNHEY and CDR2 SVGAGI. As originally analysed: Reference gene primer amplification gave nucleated cell count estimates. This table comes from immunoSEQ multiplex PCR, and its TCRdb copy is limited to in-frame clones, with some not included. D and trimming were read from the DNA, whereas the V and J calls and clone size are those reported in that table. There are under 50,000 clones in the sample; more than 75% occur only once, and roughly 19% lies in the top ten. Sequencing was carried out using peripheral blood. This sequence was found in a man aged 65-85 years with active COVID-19. This chain connects TRBV6-5 to TRBJ2-1; possibly TRBD2 for D (6 bases). The CDR3 protein is CASSYSTSSSYNEQFF. CDR3 coding DNA: TGTGCCAGCAGTTACTCGACTAGTAGCTCCTACAATGAGCAGTTCTTC.